A selection of T cell receptor beta chains follows, all from one sample in a study of radiation and T cells in renal cell carcinoma. TCRdb's table, derived via immunoSEQ multiplex PCR, lists solely in-frame clones and lacks some. Among 20,000 or so clones, more than 40% were seen once, and the ten largest hold roughly 17%. The sequenced sample was tumor tissue, obtained from a patient whose treatment included radiotherapy and nephrectomy. The receptors stem from a woman aged 50 to 60 with renal cell carcinoma. Both conserved end residues are part of each CDR3. The D gene is left open where the match is weak. Only part of the rows carry a size: once, few, many, or a class if the clone is expanded.

size	J	V	D	CDR3	DNA
once	TRBJ2-7	TRBV30	TRBD1	CAWRGQGARSYEQYF	TGTGCCTGGAGAGGACAGGGGGCGCGGTCCTACGAGCAGTACTTC
few	TRBJ2-1	TRBV6-5	.	CASSTGLDYNEQFF	TGTGCCAGCAGTACAGGGCTAGACTACAATGAGCAGTTCTTC
once	TRBJ2-2	TRBV9	.	CASSGGQNTGELFF	TGTGCCAGCAGCGGGGGCCAGAACACCGGGGAGCTGTTTTTT
.	TRBJ1-4	TRBV5-4	.	CASSWPGEKLFF	TGTGCCAGCAGCTGGCCTGGTGAAAAACTGTTTTTT
few	TRBJ1-6	TRBV2	.	CASSEQDLKSPLHF	TGTGCCAGCAGTGAGCAGGATTTGAAGTCACCCCTCCACTTT
.	TRBJ2-2	TRBV29-1	.	CSVEGTENTGELFF	TGCAGCGTTGAAGGGACAGAGAACACCGGGGAGCTGTTTTTT
.	TRBJ1-3	TRBV25-1	.	CASSPQGRGNTIYF	TGTGCCAGCAGTCCGCAGGGGAGAGGAAACACCATATATTTT
.	TRBJ1-4	TRBV6-5	.	CASSYTAGQNEKLFF	TGTGCCAGCAGTTACACCGCAGGGCAGAATGAAAAACTGTTTTTT
.	TRBJ1-6	TRBV18	.	CASSPELNYNSPLHF	TGTGCCAGCTCACCGGAGCTAAACTATAATTCACCCCTCCACTTT
.	TRBJ2-2	TRBV4-3	TRBD1	CASSHARTQGTGELFF	TGCGCCAGCAGCCATGCCCGCACACAGGGGACCGGGGAGCTGTTTTTT